Shown below are 3 T cell receptor beta chains from a single sample sequenced in a study of CD8+ T cells in alopecia areata. cDNA serving as the sequencing template came from extracted, reverse transcribed RNA. Method: immunoSEQ multiplex PCR; TCRdb's copy keeps in-frame clones and lacks some. The profile covers more than 90,000 clones, none occurring a single time. The material sequenced was lesional skin. These receptors were obtained from a C3H/HeJ mouse with alopecia areata. This strain has MHC haplotype H2-k.

A few counts support this clone. Any gene name here is a mouse gene name. The read stops 4 residues short of the end of the CDR3; the missing end is completed from the germline J gene. The chain joins TRBV13-3 to TRBJ1-2; 9 bases are shared with TRBD1. Losses at the gene ends were 7 bases for V and 3 bases for J; bases not matched to a gene: 4. The CDR3 sequence is 13 residues long. The germline V gene has CDR1 NNHDY and CDR2 SYVADS. Here the CDR3 reads CASLGQGYSDYTF. The CDR3 bases that were read are TGTGCCAGCCTGGGACAGGGATACTCC.

This clone has a handful of counts. The TCRdb protein fails to match the DNA translation at residue 11; the protein reported here was translated from the DNA. The genes are named according to mouse. The read falls 3 residues short of the CDR3 end, and the missing part is taken from the germline J gene. The chain recombines TRBV13-2 with TRBJ1-6; tentative D call: TRBD1 (6 bases). TRBJ1-6 is sorted into the ORF group, with uncertain function. The CDR3 is 14 amino acids. Trimming removed 0 bases from V and 8 bases from J, with 9 bases in between. The germline CDR1 and CDR2 sequences are NNHNN and SYGAGS (reference sequence). The covered CDR3 bases are TGTGCCAGCGGTGATGAAGGGGGGGATTCGCCC. Its translation: CASGDEGGDSP. The complete CDR3 protein is CASGDEGGDSPLYF.

This clone was seen repeatedly, ten times or more. Gene names and germline match the mouse. The sequenced fragment ends 4 residues before the CDR3 boundary, so the rest is inferred from the germline J gene. The V call is TRBV13-1, the J call TRBJ2-3; D is possibly TRBD1 (6 bases). V was pared by 3 bases and J by 0 bases, with 8 bases between. Germline V lookup: CDR1 NSHNY, CDR2 SYGAGN. The CDR3 is made up of 14 amino acids. The DNA read from the CDR3 is TGTGCCAGCAGTGGGACAGCTAGTGCAGAA. Its translation: CASSGTASAE. The whole CDR3 sequence reads CASSGTASAETLYF.